The rows below give T cell receptor beta chains drawn from one sample of a study of CD8 T cells in ankylosing spondylitis. TCRdb recomputed calls from the 5' RACE reads with MiXCR, one row per CDR3 protein. The repertoire holds around 30,000 distinct CDR3 sequences, with about 7.2% as singletons. The material sequenced was blood, either unsorted or a sorted T cell fraction (not recorded which). The receptors originated from a male donor with ankylosing spondylitis or in good health (not recorded which). The CDR3 runs from the conserved cysteine through the conserved F or W. D genes are given only for firm matches. Clone size appears in some rows only: once, few, many, or a class for an expanded clone.

D,J,size,length,V,CDR3,DNA
-,TRBJ1-1,-,16,TRBV20-1,CSARDYGGVGNTEAFF,TGCAGTGCTAGAGATTATGGAGGGGTTGGGAACACTGAAGCTTTCTTT
-,TRBJ2-7,medium-sized,14,TRBV5-1,CASSLGRGSYEQYF,TGCGCCAGCAGCTTGGGCAGAGGCTCCTACGAGCAGTACTTC
-,TRBJ2-2,many,12,TRBV5-6,CASSAESGELFF,TGTGCCAGCAGCGCTGAGTCCGGGGAGCTGTTTTTT
TRBD1,TRBJ1-1,many,17,TRBV6-1,CASTLREQGASGTEAFF,TGTGCCAGCACCCTCAGGGAACAGGGGGCATCAGGCACTGAAGCTTTCTTT
-,TRBJ1-1,few,11,TRBV30,CAWSVGTEAFF,TGTGCCTGGAGTGTGGGTACTGAAGCTTTCTTT
TRBD2,TRBJ2-7,many,16,TRBV28,CASSRTSGRAKYEQYF,TGTGCCAGCAGCCGGACTAGCGGGAGGGCCAAATACGAGCAGTACTTC
TRBD2,TRBJ2-1,many,19,TRBV7-6,CASSSRTSGGRSSYNEQFF,TGTGCCAGCAGTTCCAGGACTAGCGGGGGCCGGTCCTCCTACAATGAGCAGTTCTTC
TRBD1,TRBJ1-2,many,15,TRBV5-1,CASSLTGVGNYGYTF,TGCGCCAGCAGCTTAACAGGGGTAGGAAACTATGGCTACACCTTC
-,TRBJ1-5,medium-sized,12,TRBV12-3/TRBV12-4,CASSISRGPQHF,TGTGCCAGCTCGATTTCCAGAGGGCCCCAGCATTTT
TRBD2,TRBJ2-1,few,18,TRBV20-1,CCAKGTSGRGGSYNEQFF,TGCTGTGCTAAGGGGACTAGCGGGAGGGGAGGCTCCTACAATGAGCAGTTCTTC
-,TRBJ2-7,many,14,TRBV5-1,CASSLDPSSYEQYF,TGCGCCAGCAGCTTGGACCCCAGCTCCTACGAGCAGTACTTC
-,TRBJ2-2,many,16,TRBV5-1,CASSATRTPNTGELFF,TGCGCCAGCAGCGCGACCCGGACACCAAACACCGGGGAGCTGTTTTTT